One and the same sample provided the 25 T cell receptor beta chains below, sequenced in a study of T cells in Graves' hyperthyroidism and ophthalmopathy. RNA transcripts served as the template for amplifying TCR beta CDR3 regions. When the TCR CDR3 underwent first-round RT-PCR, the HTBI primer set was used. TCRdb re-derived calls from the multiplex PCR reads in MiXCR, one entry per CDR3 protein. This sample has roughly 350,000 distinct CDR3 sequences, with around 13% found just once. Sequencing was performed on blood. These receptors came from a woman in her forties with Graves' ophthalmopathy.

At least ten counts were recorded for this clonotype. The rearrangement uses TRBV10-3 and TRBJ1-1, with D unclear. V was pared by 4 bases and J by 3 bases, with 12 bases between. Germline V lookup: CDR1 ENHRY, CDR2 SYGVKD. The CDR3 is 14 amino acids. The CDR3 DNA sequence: TGTGCCATCAGTGGCCAGAGGAAGGACACTGAAGCTTTCTTT. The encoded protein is CAISGQRKDTEAFF.

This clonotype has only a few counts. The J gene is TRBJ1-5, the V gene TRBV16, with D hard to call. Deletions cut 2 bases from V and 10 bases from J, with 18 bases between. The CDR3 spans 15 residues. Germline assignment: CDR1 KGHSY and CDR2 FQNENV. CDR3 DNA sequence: TGTGCCAGCAGCCAACTAGTCCCTAATGACCAACCCCAGCATTTT. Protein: CASSQLVPNDQPQHF. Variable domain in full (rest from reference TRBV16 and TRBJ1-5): GEEVAQTPKHLVRGEGQKAKLYCAPIKGHSYVFWYQQVLKNEFKFLISFQNENVFDETGMPKERFSAKCLPNSPCSLEIQATKLEDSAVYFCASSQLVPNDQPQHFGDGTRLSIL.

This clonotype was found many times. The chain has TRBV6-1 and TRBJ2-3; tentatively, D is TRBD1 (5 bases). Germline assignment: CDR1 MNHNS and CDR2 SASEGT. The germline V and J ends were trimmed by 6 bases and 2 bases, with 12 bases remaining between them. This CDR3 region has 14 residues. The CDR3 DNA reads TGTGCCAGCAGCCCAGGGTTCTACACAGATACGCAGTATTTT. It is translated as CASSPGFYTDTQYF.

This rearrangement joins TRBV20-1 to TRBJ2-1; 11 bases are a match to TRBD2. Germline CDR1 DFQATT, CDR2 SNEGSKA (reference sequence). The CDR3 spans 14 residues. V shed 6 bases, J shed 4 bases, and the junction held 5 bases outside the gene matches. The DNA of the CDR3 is TGCAGTGCCCATCTAGCGGGGGGTTACAATGAGCAGTTCTTC. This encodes CSAHLAGGYNEQFF.

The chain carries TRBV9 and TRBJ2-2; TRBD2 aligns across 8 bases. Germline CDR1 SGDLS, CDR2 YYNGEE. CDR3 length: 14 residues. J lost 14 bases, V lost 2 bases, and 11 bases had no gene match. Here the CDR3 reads CASSVLPGGAELFF. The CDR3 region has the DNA TGTGCCAGCAGCGTCCTCCCGGGGGGGGCAGAACTGTTTTTT.

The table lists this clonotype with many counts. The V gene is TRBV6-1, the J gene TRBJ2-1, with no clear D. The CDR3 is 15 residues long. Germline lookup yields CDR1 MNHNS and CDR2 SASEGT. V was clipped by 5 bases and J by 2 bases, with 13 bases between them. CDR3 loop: CASSSPSKPYNEQFF. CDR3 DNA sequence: TGTGCCAGCAGTTCCCCCTCCAAACCCTACAATGAGCAGTTCTTC.

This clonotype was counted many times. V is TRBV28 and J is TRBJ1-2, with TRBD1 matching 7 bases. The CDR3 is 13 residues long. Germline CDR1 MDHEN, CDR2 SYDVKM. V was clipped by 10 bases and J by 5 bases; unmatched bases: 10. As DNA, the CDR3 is TGTGCCAACACCCTCCGCAGGGGGTATGGCTACACCTTC. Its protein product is CANTLRRGYGYTF.

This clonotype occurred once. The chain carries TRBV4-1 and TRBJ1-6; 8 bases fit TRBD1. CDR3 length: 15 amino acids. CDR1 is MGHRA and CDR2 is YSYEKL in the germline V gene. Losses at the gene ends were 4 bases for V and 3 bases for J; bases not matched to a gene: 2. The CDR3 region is CASSLGTGYNSPLHF. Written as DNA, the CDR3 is TGCGCCAGCAGCCTCGGGACAGGCTATAATTCACCCCTCCACTTT.

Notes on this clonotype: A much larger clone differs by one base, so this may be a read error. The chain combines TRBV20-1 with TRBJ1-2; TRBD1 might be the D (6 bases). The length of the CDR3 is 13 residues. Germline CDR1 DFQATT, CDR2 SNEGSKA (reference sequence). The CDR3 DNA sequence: TGCAGTGCTAGACAAAGGGGGGACCATGGCTGCACCTTC. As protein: CSARQRGDHGCTF.

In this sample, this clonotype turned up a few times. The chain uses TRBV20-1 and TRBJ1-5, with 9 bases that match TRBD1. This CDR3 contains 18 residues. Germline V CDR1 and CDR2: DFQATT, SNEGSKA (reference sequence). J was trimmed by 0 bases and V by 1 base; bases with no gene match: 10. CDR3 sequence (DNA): TGCAGTGCTAGAGGGGTGACAGGGGGTTTAAATAGCAATCAGCCCCAGCATTTT. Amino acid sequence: CSARGVTGGLNSNQPQHF.

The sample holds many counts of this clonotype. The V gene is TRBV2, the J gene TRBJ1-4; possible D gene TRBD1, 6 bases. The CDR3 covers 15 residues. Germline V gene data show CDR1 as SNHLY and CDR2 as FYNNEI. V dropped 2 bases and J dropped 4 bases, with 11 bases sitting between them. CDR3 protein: CASSEKGGGNEKLFF. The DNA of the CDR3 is TGTGCCAGCAGTGAAAAGGGGGGGGGTAATGAAAAACTGTTTTTT.

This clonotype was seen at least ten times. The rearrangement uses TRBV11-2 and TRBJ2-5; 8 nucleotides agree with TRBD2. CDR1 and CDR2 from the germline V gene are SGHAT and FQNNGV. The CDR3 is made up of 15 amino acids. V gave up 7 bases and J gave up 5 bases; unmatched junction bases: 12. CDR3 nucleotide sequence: TGTGCCAGCACCTTCGACGCGGGGGGTTGGGAGACCCAGTACTTC. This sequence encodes CASTFDAGGWETQYF.

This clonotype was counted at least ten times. The CDR3 is CASSTGTSGAYNEQFF. CDR3 sequence (DNA): TGTGCCAGCAGTACCGGGACTAGCGGAGCCTACAATGAGCAGTTCTTC. The chain links TRBV6-2 or TRBV6-3 to TRBJ2-1; TRBD2 aligns across 11 bases. Per the germline V gene, CDR1 is MNHEY and CDR2 is SVGEGT. V dropped 5 bases and J dropped 2; count of bases not matched to a gene: 5. The CDR3 spans 16 residues.

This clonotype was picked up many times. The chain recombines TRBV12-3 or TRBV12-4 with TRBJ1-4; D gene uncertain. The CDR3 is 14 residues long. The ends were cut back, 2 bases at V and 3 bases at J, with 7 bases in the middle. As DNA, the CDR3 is TGTGCCAGCAGTTTAACAGTGGCTAATGAAAAACTGTTTTTT. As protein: CASSLTVANEKLFF.

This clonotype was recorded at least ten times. Here the CDR3 reads CSANPDFGTTEGVHTDTQYF. As DNA, the CDR3 is TGCAGTGCTAACCCAGACTTCGGGACAACCGAGGGAGTACACACAGATACGCAGTATTTT. The chain employs TRBV20-1 and TRBJ2-3, with D maybe TRBD1 (6 bases). V was clipped by 4 bases and J by 2 bases, with 31 bases between them. The CDR3 has 20 amino acids. Per the germline V gene, CDR1 is DFQATT and CDR2 is SNEGSKA (reference sequence).

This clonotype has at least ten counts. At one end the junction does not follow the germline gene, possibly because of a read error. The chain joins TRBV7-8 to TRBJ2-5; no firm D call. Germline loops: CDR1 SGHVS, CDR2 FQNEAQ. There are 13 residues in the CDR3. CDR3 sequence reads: CASSLDWSGFKDF. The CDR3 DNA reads TGTGCCAGCAGCTTAGACTGGTCGGGCTTTAAGGACTTC. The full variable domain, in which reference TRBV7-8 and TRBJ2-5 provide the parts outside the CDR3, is GAGVSQSPRYKVAKRGQDVALRCDPISGHVSLFWYQQALGQGPEFLTYFQNEAQLDKSGLPSDRFFAERPEGSVSTLKIQRTQQEDSAVYLCASSLDWSGFKDFGPGTRLLVL.

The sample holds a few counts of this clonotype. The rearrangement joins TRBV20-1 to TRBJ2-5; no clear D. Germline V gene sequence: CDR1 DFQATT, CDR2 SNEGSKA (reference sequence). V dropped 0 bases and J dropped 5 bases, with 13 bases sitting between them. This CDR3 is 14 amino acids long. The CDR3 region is CSARDFPSGETQYF. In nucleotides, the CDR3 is TGCAGTGCTAGAGATTTCCCTAGTGGGGAGACCCAGTACTTC.

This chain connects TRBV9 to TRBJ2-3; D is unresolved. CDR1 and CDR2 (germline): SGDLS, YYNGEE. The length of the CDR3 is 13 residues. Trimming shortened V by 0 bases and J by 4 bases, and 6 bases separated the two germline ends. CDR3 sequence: CASSVGVSDTQYF. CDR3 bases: TGTGCCAGCAGCGTAGGAGTATCAGATACGCAGTATTTT.

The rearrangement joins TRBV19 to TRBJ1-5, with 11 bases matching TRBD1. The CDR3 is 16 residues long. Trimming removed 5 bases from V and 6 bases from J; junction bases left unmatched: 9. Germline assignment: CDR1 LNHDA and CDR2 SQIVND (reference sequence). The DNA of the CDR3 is TGTGCCAGTAGTCCTCGGACAGGGGGCTTCAGTCAGCCCCAGCATTTT. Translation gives CASSPRTGGFSQPQHF.

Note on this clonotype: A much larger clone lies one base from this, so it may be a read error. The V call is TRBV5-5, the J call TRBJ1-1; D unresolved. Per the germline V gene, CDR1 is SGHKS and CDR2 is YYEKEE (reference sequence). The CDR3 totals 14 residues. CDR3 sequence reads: CVSSERVRNTEAFF. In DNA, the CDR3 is TGTGTCAGCAGCGAACGGGTGAGGAACACTGAAGCTTTCTTT.

CDR3 protein: CASSGPGEQFF. CDR3 in DNA: TGTGCCAGCAGCGGTCCGGGTGAGCAGTTCTTC. The chain carries TRBV5-4 and TRBJ2-1; D ambiguous. Looked up from germline, CDR1 is SGHNT and CDR2 is YYREEE (reference sequence). Trimming left V 4 bases short and J 9 bases short, with 8 bases between. The CDR3 runs to 11 residues.

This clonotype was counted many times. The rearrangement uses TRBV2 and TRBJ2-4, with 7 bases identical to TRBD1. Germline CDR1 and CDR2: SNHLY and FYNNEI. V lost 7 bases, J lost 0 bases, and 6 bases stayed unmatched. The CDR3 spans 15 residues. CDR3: CASTPQGIAKNIQYF. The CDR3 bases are TGTGCCAGCACCCCACAGGGGATAGCCAAAAACATTCAGTACTTC.

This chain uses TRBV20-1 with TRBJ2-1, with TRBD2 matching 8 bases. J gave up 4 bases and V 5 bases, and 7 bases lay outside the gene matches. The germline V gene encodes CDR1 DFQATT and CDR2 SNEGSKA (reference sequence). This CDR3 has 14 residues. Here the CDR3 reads CSASPGLGYNEQFF. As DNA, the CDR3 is TGCAGTGCTTCCCCGGGACTAGGTTACAATGAGCAGTTCTTC.

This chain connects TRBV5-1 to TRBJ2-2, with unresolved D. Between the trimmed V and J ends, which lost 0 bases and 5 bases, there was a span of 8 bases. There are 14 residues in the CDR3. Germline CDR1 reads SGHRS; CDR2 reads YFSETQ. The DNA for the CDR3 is TGCGCCAGCAGCTTGGACCTGGGGACCGGGGAGCTGTTTTTT. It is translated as CASSLDLGTGELFF.

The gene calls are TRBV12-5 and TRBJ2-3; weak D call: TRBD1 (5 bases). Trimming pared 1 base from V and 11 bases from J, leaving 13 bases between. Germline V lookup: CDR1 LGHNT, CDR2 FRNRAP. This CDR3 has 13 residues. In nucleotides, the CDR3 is TGTGCTAGTGGTTTGGGACAGAGCCGAAGGCAGTATTTT. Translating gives CASGLGQSRRQYF.